This T cell receptor beta chain was sequenced for a study of CD8+ T cells in alopecia areata. For the study at large: Administration of oral tofacitinib to treated patients was at 5 to 10 mg twice daily. Tofacitinib therapy took 6 to 18 months; 6 months off drug came after.

Obtained from alopecia areata patients were lesional scalp punch biopsies along with peripheral blood. After isolation, RNA underwent reverse transcription to generate cDNA as the sequencing template. Some clones are missing from TCRdb's copy, which holds only in-frame ones; the method was immunoSEQ multiplex PCR. Of more than 75,000 clones listed, more than 35% were seen once; the top ten hold approximately 1.2%. This clone was observed a handful of times. The antigen remains undetermined. From germline, CDR1 is MGHRA and CDR2 YSYEKL. Trimming stripped 7 bases from V and 6 bases from J, with 9 bases between. The CDR3 is 12 amino acids. Study results and caveats: Alphabeta T cells residing in normal skin are also sequenced in scalp samples.

The source of this sequence is a human donor with alopecia areata. The source material was CD4+ T cells sorted from blood. The chain employs TRBV4-1 and TRBJ2-2; D not certain. The CDR3: CASTRRPGELFF. As DNA, the CDR3 is TGCGCCAGCACCCGACGTCCCGGGGAGCTGTTTTTT.